The sample holds a few counts of the clone carrying this T cell receptor (beta chain). TCRdb passed the 5' RACE reads through MiXCR, listing each CDR3 protein once. The sample has about 240,000 distinct CDR3 sequences, 6% to 8% seen once. CDR3 length: 15 amino acids. CDR1 is MGHRA and CDR2 is YSYEKL in the germline V gene. V lost 1 base and J lost 4; bases outside the gene matches: 5. These data belong to a study of identical twins. These data were also filed under a second study, of yellow fever vaccine responses in identical twins.

The J gene is TRBJ1-1, the V gene TRBV4-1; TRBD1 agrees at 8 bases. What was sequenced was CD8+ T cells sorted from blood. The receptor was derived from a woman aged 18-29 years in good health. The CDR3 protein is CASSQGTGRGTEAFF. Written as DNA, the CDR3 is TGCGCCAGCAGCCAAGGGACAGGGCGGGGCACTGAAGCTTTCTTT.